The 6 T cell receptor beta chains listed next were all sequenced from one sample in a study of OX40 agonist ivuxolimab in advanced cancers. Using immunoSEQ multiplex PCR, the repertoire was profiled, and TCRdb retains in-frame clones only, with some absent. The sample lists 65,000 to 95,000 clones, 80% to 90% occurring once. Here the sequenced sample was CD4+ or CD8+ T cells sorted from blood, taken in a trial of the OX40 agonist ivuxolimab. These receptor sequences come from an adult with an advanced solid tumor such as melanoma, head and neck, liver or kidney cancer.

The chain has TRBV6-5 and TRBJ2-7; 8 nucleotides match TRBD2. Per the germline V gene, CDR1 is MNHEY and CDR2 is SVGAGI. V was pared by 0 bases and J by 2 bases, with 6 bases of the junction left unmatched. The CDR3 loop spans 16 amino acids. The CDR3 DNA reads TGTGCCAGCAGTTACTCTTTCCGGGAGGGCACCTACGAGCAGTACTTC. Its translation: CASSYSFREGTYEQYF.

The rearrangement uses TRBV4-3 and TRBJ1-3, with D possibly matching TRBD1 (6 bases). CDR1 LGHNA and CDR2 YSLEER come from the germline V gene. Trimming cost V 1 base and J 0 bases, with 16 bases left between them. The CDR3 loop spans 18 amino acids. Here the CDR3 reads CASSQGRVTGSSGNTIYF. CDR3 sequence (DNA): TGCGCCAGCAGCCAAGGCCGGGTAACAGGGAGCTCTGGAAACACCATATATTTT.

The rearrangement joins TRBV28 to TRBJ2-7, with D maybe TRBD2 (7 bases). V lost 5 bases to trimming and J lost 5 bases, with 19 bases between them. The germline V gene encodes CDR1 MDHEN and CDR2 SYDVKM. This CDR3 is 15 amino acids long. CDR3 residues: CASSNRDGRRNEQYF. The CDR3 DNA reads as TGTGCCAGCAGTAACAGGGACGGGAGGCGCAACGAGCAGTACTTC.

DNA for the CDR3: TGTGCCAGTAGTATAGGAAATAACGGACAGGGGGCGCATCAGCCCCAGCATTTT. It codes for CASSIGNNGQGAHQPQHF. The chain recombines TRBV19 with TRBJ1-5; 11 bases align to TRBD1. The CDR3 extends over 18 amino acids. V dropped 1 base and J dropped 5; count of bases not matched to a gene: 10. From germline, CDR1 is LNHDA and CDR2 SQIVND (reference sequence).

This rearrangement joins TRBV11-2 to TRBJ2-3; possibly TRBD1 for D (6 bases). The CDR3 consists of 14 residues. Germline V gives CDR1 SGHAT, CDR2 FQNNGV. The germline V and J ends were trimmed by 0 bases and 4 bases, with 8 bases remaining between them. CDR3: CASSLDQGPDTQYF. The CDR3 DNA reads as TGTGCCAGCAGCTTAGACCAGGGGCCAGATACGCAGTATTTT.

This rearrangement joins TRBV6-5 to TRBJ2-7, with TRBD2 matching over 10 bases. CDR1 MNHEY and CDR2 SVGAGI come from the germline V gene. The J segment lost 1 base and the V segment lost 5 bases, leaving 5 bases of the junction unmatched. The CDR3 consists of 15 residues. CDR3 in amino acids: CASSKPGLASYEQYF. The CDR3, as DNA: TGTGCCAGCAGTAAGCCGGGACTAGCGTCCTACGAGCAGTACTTC.